Reported below is one TCR beta chain. This sample was taken from a study of shared clonotypes between healthy human individuals. Germline CDR1 SQVTM, CDR2 ANQGSEA. This CDR3 contains 13 residues. V lost 7 bases to trimming and J lost 1 base, with 12 bases between them. Profiling relied on immunoSEQ multiplex PCR, and the TCRdb table lists in-frame clones only, not all of them. The sample consists of approximately 1.5 million clones, approximately 98.5% of them appearing once. The sample comprised naive CD4+ T cells sorted from blood. This sample's subset: CD45RA+ positively selected. The chain links TRBV29-1 to TRBJ2-3, with a weak D call TRBD2 (6 bases). This TCR was sampled from a man aged 25 to 40 in good health. The CDR3 reads CSAVGGGTDTQYF. CDR3 in DNA: TGCAGCGCTGTGGGGGGTGGCACAGATACGCAGTATTTT.